This TCR beta chain was retrieved from a study of CXCR3-negative and CXCR3-positive naive CD8 T cells. Whole-study results and caveats: Memory CD8+ cells showed much lower diversity, while both naive subsets displayed comparably high diversity.

The CDR3 is 14 amino acids. CDR1 is MNHEY and CDR2 is SVGEGT in the germline V gene. With UMI labels, 5' RACE was used to prepare the TRB cDNA libraries. For each CDR3 protein, TCRdb gives one entry from its re-call of the 5' RACE reads, without DNA. Recorded for this sample: under 45,000 distinct CDR3 sequences. Concerning this clonotype: What it binds is not known.

Each CD8+ T cell subset was flow-sorted in triplicate. Every sort contained approximately 290,000 cells. This TCR came from a human donor in good health. Some clones in this sample may be carry-over from other donors' samples. The sequenced sample was memory CD8+ T cells from blood. V usage is TRBV6-2 or TRBV6-3 and J usage is TRBJ2-1; TCRdb's assignment of TRBD2 cannot be checked, as there is no DNA. This CDR3 reads CASNLLGEYNEQFF.